The 22 T cell receptor beta chains given below trace back to one sample, sequenced in a study of cytomegalovirus exposure and HLA in healthy donors. PCR employed 60 Vbeta and 13 Jbeta primers. Some clones are missing from TCRdb's copy, which holds only in-frame ones; the method was immunoSEQ multiplex PCR. The data hold about 150,000 clones, with around 74% observed a single time. Material: PBMCs. Receptor source: a man aged 45-60 years in good health and CMV-seropositive.

As for this clone: The same CDR3 arises from other DNA sequences in this sample as well. The CDR3 is CASSLRGSGNTIYF. In DNA, the CDR3 is TGTGCCAGCAGTTTAAGAGGCTCTGGAAACACCATATATTTT. The chain is built from TRBV28 and TRBJ1-3; D is unclear. With 2 bases removed from V and 0 bases from J, the gap between germline ends came to 5 bases. Germline V CDR1 and CDR2: MDHEN, SYDVKM. This CDR3 spans 14 amino acids. Drawing the rest from reference TRBV28 and TRBJ1-3, the complete variable domain is DVKVTQSSRYLVKRTGEKVFLECVQDMDHENMFWYRQDPGLGLRLIYFSYDVKMKEKGDIPEGYSVSREKKERFSLILESASTNQTSMYLCASSLRGSGNTIYFGEGSWLTVV.

This clone came up once. V usage is TRBV6-1 and J usage is TRBJ2-7; D is ambiguous. This CDR3 has 17 residues. V gave up 5 bases and J gave up 3 bases, with 23 bases separating them. Per the germline V gene, CDR1 is MNHNS and CDR2 is SASEGT. In nucleotides, the CDR3 is TGTGCCAGCAGTCAAGTTACCGTACTGAGTTCGGGCTACGAGCAGTACTTC. Protein product: CASSQVTVLSSGYEQYF.

This chain joins TRBV30 and TRBJ2-7, with 12 bases matching TRBD1. J lost 7 bases, V lost 0 bases, and 10 bases had no gene match. The CDR3 extends over 16 amino acids. Germline V gene sequence: CDR1 GTSNPN, CDR2 SVGIG (reference sequence). The CDR3 here is CAWSVPGTGGGNEQYF. The CDR3 DNA is TGTGCCTGGAGTGTACCTGGGACAGGGGGCGGAAATGAGCAGTACTTC.

V and J are TRBV21-1 and TRBJ1-2; the table's D call TRBD1 went unverified against the DNA. TRBV21-1 is listed as a pseudogene. This CDR3 is 16 amino acids long. The CDR3 loop is CASGQSRQGVSECYTF. CDR3 nucleotides: TGTGCCAGCGGCCAGAGCAGGCAGGGTGTTTCGGAATGCTACACCTTC.

The V gene is TRBV18, the J gene TRBJ2-1, with TRBD2 as a possible D gene (6 bases). Germline CDR1 reads KGHSH; CDR2 reads LQKENI. Deletions cut 2 bases from V and 3 bases from J, with 14 bases between. The CDR3 has 16 amino acids. CDR3 protein: CASSPSGFTVYNEQFF. CDR3 bases: TGTGCCAGCTCACCAAGCGGGTTTACGGTCTACAATGAGCAGTTCTTC.

This clone has only a few counts. This rearrangement joins TRBV28 to TRBJ1-4; possibly TRBD1 for D (5 bases). V was clipped by 2 bases and J by 8 bases, with 18 bases between them. The germline V gene has CDR1 MDHEN and CDR2 SYDVKM. The CDR3 has 16 residues. As DNA, the CDR3 is TGTGCCAGCAGTTTAAACCTAGGGGCGGGGGTCGAAAAACTGTTTTTT. This gives the protein CASSLNLGAGVEKLFF.

The gene calls are TRBV2 and TRBJ2-1; perhaps TRBD1 as D (5 bases). Germline V gene lookup returns CDR1 SNHLY and CDR2 FYNNEI. The CDR3 is made up of 14 amino acids. V gave up 4 bases and J gave up 0 bases, with 7 bases separating them. CDR3 sequence reads: CASSVQVSYNEQFF. As DNA, the CDR3 is TGTGCCAGCAGTGTACAGGTCTCCTACAATGAGCAGTTCTTC.

The rearrangement uses TRBV19 and TRBJ1-2; the D gene is possibly TRBD1 (6 bases). The CDR3 has 15 amino acids. The germline gives CDR1 LNHDA, CDR2 SQIVND (reference sequence). Trimming removed 4 bases from V and 4 bases from J, with 16 bases in between. The DNA for the CDR3 is TGTGCCAGTAGTACGGGGCAGGGGATGTCCTATGGCTACACCTTC. This translates into CASSTGQGMSYGYTF.

This clone was seen only a few times. This chain uses TRBV4-1 with TRBJ2-4; 9 bases line up with TRBD2. This CDR3 has 20 residues. V was clipped by 3 bases and J by 9 bases; unmatched bases: 24. Germline CDR1 MGHRA, CDR2 YSYEKL. The CDR3 region is CASSHNPLGASGKRGPIQYF. The CDR3 DNA follows: TGCGCCAGCAGCCACAACCCATTAGGGGCTAGCGGGAAAAGGGGGCCCATTCAGTACTTC.

V and J are TRBV9 and TRBJ2-7; 7 nucleotides align to TRBD2. The V gene's germline CDR1 is SGDLS and CDR2 YYNGEE. This CDR3 has 16 amino acids. Germline trimming cut 0 bases from V and 2 bases from J; bases unmatched to any gene: 8. CDR3 region: CASSVAQERDAYEQYF. CDR3 nucleotide sequence: TGTGCCAGCAGCGTAGCTCAGGAGCGGGACGCCTACGAGCAGTACTTC.

The chain combines TRBV15 with TRBJ1-5; perhaps TRBD1 as D (6 bases). V lost 3 bases to trimming and J lost 9 bases, with 18 bases between them. The CDR3 covers 15 residues. Germline CDR1 and CDR2: LNHNV and YYDKDF (reference sequence). The CDR3 here is CATSRIRDTVRPQHF. The CDR3 DNA sequence: TGTGCCACCAGCAGGATTAGGGACACGGTAAGGCCCCAGCATTTT.

V usage is TRBV30 and J usage is TRBJ2-3; 8 positions match TRBD1. The CDR3 length is 14 residues. Germline V CDR1 and CDR2: GTSNPN, SVGIG (reference sequence). V was clipped by 7 bases and J by 1 base; unmatched bases: 7. CDR3 sequence reads: CAFSQGAGTDTQYF. DNA of the CDR3: TGTGCCTTCTCTCAGGGGGCCGGCACAGATACGCAGTATTTT.

This clone was seen more than once but under ten times. This sequence joins TRBV5-1 and TRBJ2-1, with 13 nucleotides matching TRBD2. The ends lost 5 bases at V and 9 bases at J; junction bases unmatched: 8. CDR1 is SGHRS and CDR2 is YFSETQ in the germline V gene. This CDR3 contains 15 residues. The CDR3 DNA follows: TGCGCCAGCAGACTAGGGACTAGCGGGATAGTTGAGCAGTTCTTC. The encoded protein is CASRLGTSGIVEQFF.

The CDR3 DNA is TGTGCCAGCAGTGACAGGACAGGTAGCAATCAGCCCCAGCATTTT. This translates into CASSDRTGSNQPQHF. The chain joins TRBV6-1 to TRBJ1-5; 7 nucleotides match TRBD1. Trimming removed 3 bases from V and 0 bases from J; junction bases left unmatched: 2. This CDR3 region has 15 residues. CDR1 is MNHNS, CDR2 SASEGT, per germline.

The CDR3 sequence: CASSLSGGQTDTQYF. The CDR3, as DNA: TGTGCCAGCAGTTTATCGGGAGGCCAGACAGATACGCAGTATTTT. The V call is TRBV28, the J call TRBJ2-3, with 7 bases identical to TRBD2. Germline CDR1 reads MDHEN; CDR2 reads SYDVKM. The CDR3 is 15 amino acids. The trim removed 1 base at V and 3 bases at J, leaving 4 bases unmatched.

The J gene is TRBJ2-3, the V gene TRBV19, with D perhaps TRBD2 (5 bases). The V gene's germline CDR1 is LNHDA and CDR2 SQIVND (reference sequence). V was shortened by 7 bases and J by 0 bases, with 14 bases between the two germline ends. The CDR3 is 15 residues long. The CDR3 sequence: CASTPSGGSTDTQYF. CDR3 in DNA: TGTGCCAGTACCCCATCGGGCGGGAGCACAGATACGCAGTATTTT.

Comment on this clone: The same CDR3 can be traced to other DNA sequences in this sample. The rearrangement uses TRBV5-8 and TRBJ2-2, with a possible D match to TRBD2 (6 bases). The V and J ends lost 1 base and 6 bases respectively, with 13 bases between them. Germline V gene data show CDR1 as SGHTS and CDR2 as YDEGEE. The length of the CDR3 is 15 residues. This CDR3 reads CASSLTNTGAGELFF. The DNA of the CDR3 is TGTGCCAGCAGCTTGACAAATACGGGGGCCGGGGAGCTGTTTTTT.

V is TRBV7-6 and J is TRBJ2-1; 8 bases align to TRBD2. Trimming cost V 6 bases and J 12 bases; bases outside gene matches: 10. CDR1 SGHVS and CDR2 FNYEAQ come from the germline V gene. The CDR3 consists of 13 residues. The CDR3 DNA reads TGTGCCAGCAGTCATAGCGGGGCACATGGGCAGTTCTTC. Its protein product is CASSHSGAHGQFF.

V usage is TRBV19 and J usage is TRBJ2-7; 7 bases fit TRBD1. Germline values: CDR1 LNHDA, CDR2 SQIVND (reference sequence). There are 17 residues in the CDR3. Trimming cost V 6 bases and J 0 bases; bases outside gene matches: 14. The CDR3 DNA sequence: TGTGCCAGTAGCCGCCAACTTTCCGGGACAGCCTCCTACGAGCAGTACTTC. This encodes CASSRQLSGTASYEQYF.

This chain uses TRBV10-3 with TRBJ2-5; D is perhaps TRBD2 (5 bases). With 0 bases removed from V and 2 bases from J, the gap between germline ends came to 13 bases. There are 16 residues in the CDR3. Germline-derived CDR1 and CDR2 are ENHRY and SYGVKD. CDR3 in DNA: TGTGCCATCAGTGAGTCCCCTCCACGAGGGCAAGAGACCCAGTACTTC. This translates into CAISESPPRGQETQYF.

V and J are TRBV5-5 and TRBJ1-4; D gene unclear. The germline V gene has CDR1 SGHKS and CDR2 YYEKEE (reference sequence). The CDR3 contains 13 residues. V lost 1 base and J 1 base, leaving 2 bases between the germline ends. CDR3 coding DNA: TGTGCCAGCAGCTTGCTAACTAATGAAAAACTGTTTTTT. As protein: CASSLLTNEKLFF.

The chain uses TRBV5-1 and TRBJ2-1; 7 bases match TRBD2. With V trimmed by 0 bases and J by 3 bases, 3 bases remained unmatched. Germline CDR1 reads SGHRS; CDR2 reads YFSETQ. The CDR3 sequence is 15 residues long. The DNA for the CDR3 is TGCGCCAGCAGCTTGGAGGCTAGCGGCTACAATGAGCAGTTCTTC. It translates to CASSLEASGYNEQFF. Variable domain in full (rest from reference TRBV5-1 and TRBJ2-1): KAGVTQTPRYLIKTRGQQVTLSCSPISGHRSVSWYQQTPGQGLQFLFEYFSETQRNKGNFPGRFSGRQFSNSRSEMNVSTLELGDSALYLCASSLEASGYNEQFFGPGTRLTVL.